A selection of T cell receptor beta chains follows, all from one sample in a study of blood T cell repertoires in COVID-19. Profiling relied on immunoSEQ multiplex PCR, and the TCRdb table lists in-frame clones only, not all of them. The sample records approximately 150,000 clones, more than 75% being singletons. Sequenced sample: peripheral blood. The receptors were gathered from a man between 65 and 79 years old with active COVID-19. Both conserved end residues are part of each CDR3. A D gene is named only where the DNA matches it firmly. Clone size is stated in some rows and not others, as once, few, many or a class when expanded.

size	V	J	D	DNA	CDR3
.	TRBV18	TRBJ1-1	.	TGTGCCAGCTCACCAAATATCGACAGAAGCACTGAAGCTTTCTTT	CASSPNIDRSTEAFF
.	TRBV28	TRBJ1-2	.	TGTGCCAGCAGTTTATGGGTGGGAAAAGCGGATGGCTACACCTTC	CASSLWVGKADGYTF
once	TRBV30	TRBJ1-2	.	TGTGCCTGGAGTGTAACCCGACAGACCCTTGGAGGCTACACCTTC	CAWSVTRQTLGGYTF
.	TRBV27	TRBJ2-1	.	TGTGCCAGCAGTTTACGGGGAGGTGGTTACAATGAGCAGTTCTTC	CASSLRGGGYNEQFF
.	TRBV3-1/TRBV3-2	TRBJ2-7	TRBD2	TGTGCCAGCAGCCCCCAATTCCGGCTAGCGGGAGACGAGCAGTACTTC	CASSPQFRLAGDEQYF
.	TRBV9	TRBJ2-1	TRBD2	TGTGCCAGCAGCGCCTCCATGGGCGGGAGTTATGAGCAGTTCTTC	CASSASMGGSYEQFF
few	TRBV3-1/TRBV3-2	TRBJ2-7	TRBD1	TGTGCCAGCAGCCCACGGGACAGCAGGGGCGAGCAGTACTTC	CASSPRDSRGEQYF
.	TRBV4-3	TRBJ2-7	TRBD1	TGCGCCAGCAGCCAAGCTCGGACAGGTGGGGAGTGGGAGCAGTACTTC	CASSQARTGGEWEQYF
.	TRBV28	TRBJ2-2	TRBD2	TGTGCCAGCAGTTTGTCTTTTCTTGCGACTAGCGCCAACACCGGGGAGCTGTTTTTT	CASSLSFLATSANTGELFF
.	TRBV6-6	TRBJ2-6	.	TGTGCCAGCAGTCAAGGACAGCTCTCTGGGGCCAACGTCCTGACTTTC	CASSQGQLSGANVLTF
.	TRBV11-2	TRBJ2-1	.	TGTGCCAGCAGCTTACTTGGTCGGAGGGCCGGGGGTGAGCAGTTCTTC	CASSLLGRRAGGEQFF
.	TRBV6-5	TRBJ2-7	TRBD2	TGTGCCAGCAGTTACGGACTAGCGGTCTACGAGCAGTACTTC	CASSYGLAVYEQYF
.	TRBV18	TRBJ2-3	TRBD1	TGTGCCAGCTCTAAGTCGACAGGGGAATTGGATACGCAGTATTTT	CASSKSTGELDTQYF
.	TRBV5-6	TRBJ2-1	.	TGTGCCAGCAGGCGAAATGAGCAGTTCTTC	CASRRNEQFF
few	TRBV18	TRBJ2-7	TRBD2	TGTGCCAGCTCGGCTAGCGGGCCCAGGTACGAGCAGTACTTC	CASSASGPRYEQYF
.	TRBV28	TRBJ2-5	TRBD2	TGTGCCAGCAGTTTAACGGGCGGGGGGCAAGAGACCCAGTACTTC	CASSLTGGGQETQYF
.	TRBV5-4	TRBJ2-3	TRBD2	TGTGCCAGCAGCCTGGGACTAGCGGGACGGACAGATACGCAGTATTTT	CASSLGLAGRTDTQYF
.	TRBV27	TRBJ1-1	TRBD1	TGTGCCAGCAATCCGACAGGGTTCTTGGGAATGAACACTGAAGCTTTCTTT	CASNPTGFLGMNTEAFF
.	TRBV15	TRBJ2-1	TRBD2	TGTGCCACCAGCAGAGGACGGAAGGGACTAGCGGGAGGGGATGAGCAGTTCTTC	CATSRGRKGLAGGDEQFF
.	TRBV6-5	TRBJ2-3	TRBD1	TGTGCCAGTGCCGGGACAGGGCTCACAGATACGCAGTATTTT	CASAGTGLTDTQYF
.	TRBV12-1	TRBJ2-1	.	TGTGCCAGCAGCTTTGCTGATCGCGGTCCGACTAGCGGGAGGTGGAATCGGAATGAGCAGTTCTTC	CASSFADRGPTSGRWNRNEQFF
once	TRBV11-3	TRBJ2-1	.	TGTGCCAGCAGCTATTCTAGGCGGAATGAGCAGTTCTTC	CASSYSRRNEQFF
.	TRBV2	TRBJ2-7	TRBD2	TGTGCCAGCAGTGTAACTAGCGGTTCCTACGAGCAGTACTTC	CASSVTSGSYEQYF
once	TRBV4-1	TRBJ2-7	TRBD2	TGCGCCAGCAGCCAGCCTACTAGCGGGAGGGCTTACGAGCAGTACTTC	CASSQPTSGRAYEQYF
.	TRBV7-3	TRBJ2-7	.	TGTGCCAGCAGCTCCGGGACTTCCTACGAGCAGTACTTC	CASSSGTSYEQYF
once	TRBV5-4	TRBJ2-7	.	TGTGCCAGCAGCGGGGGGTATTCCACGGACGAGCAGTACTTC	CASSGGYSTDEQYF
.	TRBV29-1	TRBJ1-4	TRBD1	TGCAGCGTTACCGGGACAGGATCAACTAATGAAAAACTGTTTTTT	CSVTGTGSTNEKLFF
.	TRBV7-3	TRBJ2-1	TRBD2	TGTGCCAGCAGCTCCTTTGGACTAGCGAGCGATGAGCAGTTCTTC	CASSSFGLASDEQFF
.	TRBV18	TRBJ2-3	TRBD2	TGTGCCAGCTCACCACGGTCGGGAGGTACGGCAGATACGCAGTATTTT	CASSPRSGGTADTQYF
.	TRBV7-3	TRBJ2-1	.	TGTGCCAGCAGCTTAACGAAATTAGCTTGGAATGAGCAGTTCTTC	CASSLTKLAWNEQFF
.	TRBV7-2	TRBJ1-1	.	TGTGCCAGCAGCTCCCGGCCCTGGAGGACTGAAGCTTTCTTT	CASSSRPWRTEAFF
.	TRBV27	TRBJ2-3	TRBD1	TGTGCCAGCAGTTTGGATCATAGGGGGCCCCCGCAGTATTTT	CASSLDHRGPPQYF
.	TRBV5-1	TRBJ1-1	.	TGCGCCAGCAGCTTGGCGCTGTCTTCGAGCACTGAAGCTTTCTTT	CASSLALSSSTEAFF
once	TRBV7-9	TRBJ2-1	.	TGTGCCAGCAGCTTAGCGACGGGCCTAGCCCCCCTCCTCCATGAGCAGTTCTTC	CASSLATGLAPLLHEQFF
.	TRBV2	TRBJ1-5	.	TGTGCCAGCAGTGAAGCGGCAGGGGGCAATCAGCCCCAGCATTTT	CASSEAAGGNQPQHF
few	TRBV27	TRBJ1-1	TRBD1	TGTGCCAGCAGTTTATCGAAAACAGGGGGCGGGGGAGCTTTCTTT	CASSLSKTGGGGAFF
.	TRBV9	TRBJ1-1	.	TGTGCCAGCAGCCCAGGTCACGACACTGAAGCTTTCTTT	CASSPGHDTEAFF
.	TRBV3-1/TRBV3-2	TRBJ2-1	TRBD2	TGTGCCAGCAGCGACTTTGGTAGCGGGAGGTACAATGAGCAGTTCTTC	CASSDFGSGRYNEQFF
.	TRBV7-6	TRBJ2-3	TRBD2	TGTGCCAGCAGCCGAGCGGGAGGGCCGGGAGATACGCAGTATTTT	CASSRAGGPGDTQYF
.	TRBV7-3	TRBJ1-5	TRBD1	TGTGCCAGCAGCTTAAAAGTAGGGTCAGACAGGGGCAATCAGCCCCAGCATTTT	CASSLKVGSDRGNQPQHF
few	TRBV5-1	TRBJ2-1	.	TGCGCCAGCAGCTACCCGGCCTACAATGAGCAGTTCTTC	CASSYPAYNEQFF
.	TRBV19	TRBJ1-1	.	TGTGCCAGTAGTATTCGGAGGAACACTGAAGCTTTCTTT	CASSIRRNTEAFF
.	TRBV9	TRBJ1-1	TRBD1	TGTGCCAGCAGCGTAGGATGGGGACAGAAGAACACTGAAGCTTTCTTT	CASSVGWGQKNTEAFF
.	TRBV29-1	TRBJ2-7	TRBD2	TGCAGCGTGGAAAGCGGGAGTCCCCACGAGCAGTACTTC	CSVESGSPHEQYF
.	TRBV28	TRBJ2-7	TRBD1	TGTGCCAGCAGTCCCCCGGTAGCGGACAGGGACTACGAGCAGTACTTC	CASSPPVADRDYEQYF
once	TRBV28	TRBJ2-7	.	TGTGCCAGCAAGAACAGGCCAGGTCCCTACGAGCAGTACTTC	CASKNRPGPYEQYF
.	TRBV7-3	TRBJ2-5	TRBD2	TGTGCCAGCAGCCCGGGACTAGCGGGAGGGCGAGAGACCCAGTACTTC	CASSPGLAGGRETQYF
.	TRBV25-1	TRBJ1-1	.	TGTGCCAGCAGGCGCTCGGAGGGGAACACTGAAGCTTTCTTT	CASRRSEGNTEAFF
.	TRBV19	TRBJ2-3	TRBD1	TGTGCCAGCCGGGACAGGCGCACAGATACGCAGTATTTT	CASRDRRTDTQYF
.	TRBV19	TRBJ1-6	.	TGTGCCAGTAGTACACCCCGGCGGGCTAATTCACCCCTCCACTTT	CASSTPRRANSPLHF
.	TRBV15	TRBJ2-7	.	TGTGCCACCAGCAGAGCCCTAAACTCCGAGCAGTACTTC	CATSRALNSEQYF